This record concerns one T cell receptor beta chain sequence. This sample stems from a study of blood T cell repertoires in COVID-19. Study-level background: Specimens from acute and convalescent COVID-19 originated in the United States, Italy and Spain.

V lost 7 bases to trimming and J lost 3 bases; unmatched junction nucleotides: 4. Germline assignment: CDR1 LNHDA and CDR2 SQIVND (reference sequence). The CDR3 loop spans 14 amino acids. Original handling: By means of reference gene primer amplification, nucleated cell counts were estimated. Libraries were prepared by immunoSEQ multiplex PCR; TCRdb keeps only in-frame clonotypes and omits some of them. V and J calls and clone size come straight from that table; D and trimming were deduced from the DNA. The table shows some 310,000 clones, with around nine tenths occurring only once. Resolution of symptoms, clearance, or two negative PCRs was present in recovered Cohort 3 donors.

The sequence was collected from a woman aged 25 to 39 who had recovered from COVID-19. The chain recombines TRBV19 with TRBJ1-2, with 11 nucleotides matching TRBD1. The sequenced sample was PBMCs or T cells enriched from blood (not recorded which). The CDR3 spells CASIRTGGDYGYTF. The CDR3 DNA reads as TGTGCCAGTATTCGGACAGGGGGCGACTATGGCTACACCTTC.